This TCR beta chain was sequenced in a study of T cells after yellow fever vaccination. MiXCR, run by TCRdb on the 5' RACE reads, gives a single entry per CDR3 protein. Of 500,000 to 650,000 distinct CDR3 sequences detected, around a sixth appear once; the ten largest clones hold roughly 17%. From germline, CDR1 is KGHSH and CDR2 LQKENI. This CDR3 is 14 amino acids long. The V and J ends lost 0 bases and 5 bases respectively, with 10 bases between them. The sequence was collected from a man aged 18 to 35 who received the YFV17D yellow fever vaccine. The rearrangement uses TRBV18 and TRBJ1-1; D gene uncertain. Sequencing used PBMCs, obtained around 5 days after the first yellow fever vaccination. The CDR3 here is CASSPPIETTEAFF. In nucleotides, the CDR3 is TGTGCCAGCTCACCACCAATCGAGACAACTGAAGCTTTCTTT.